This T cell receptor (beta chain) was identified in a study of cytomegalovirus exposure and HLA in healthy donors (TCRdb year 2017). About the investigation overall: An earlier analysis of several hundred of the donors reported roughly 300 Gb of sequence data and 100 million to 130 million unique TCR beta sequences from 190 million or so T cells. Using immunosequencing, the study profiled T cell repertoires from fewer than 700 subjects and related those repertoires to cytomegalovirus serostatus. Among some 400 genotyped donors of the cohort, an average of approximately 220,000 unique TCR beta nucleotide sequences was sequenced per donor, of which approximately 19% were non-productive. Class I and class II HLA loci were covered by the typing at four-digit resolution. In addition to the first cohort of 666 subjects, a separate validation cohort of 120 different subjects was used. All discovery cohort repertoires had been generated on a single sequencing platform. A later genetic analysis took genome-wide SNP genotypes for about 65% of the roughly 670 donors and used that subset as a discovery cohort. The study aimed to test whether signatures of past pathogen exposure could be identified by cataloging public T cell receptors. Of the roughly 410 genotyped donors, 70% to 90% were placed in the genetic ancestry cluster associated with self-reported Caucasian donors. To predict cytomegalovirus infection status, the study combined high-throughput TCR immunosequencing, statistical association of individual TCRs with disease status, and machine learning. A handful of DR-DQ haplotypes were treated as single units for association and clustering because of strong linkage in the cohort. An early release that covered about 600 HLA-typed donors contained about 300 gigabases of sequencing data and 85 million to 100 million unique TCR sequences. To decide whether each TCR beta V gene segment behaved as functional or pseudogenic, an earlier analysis of nearly 600 of the donors relied on high-throughput TCR beta sequencing. A later analysis re-examined previously published TCR beta repertoires from more than 550 donors and added high-resolution HLA genotyping to investigate patterns of TCR occurrence. Typing coverage differed by locus: A, B, C, DRB1 and DQB1 were typed in roughly 620-630 donors, DQA1 in about 550, DPA1 in nearly 610, and DPB1 in approximately 450. The later analysis used no new phenotypic data to find candidate immune exposures, relying instead on TCR beta sequences and their occurrence across donors. Donor age, sex, ethnicity and CMV serostatus were compiled alongside the repertoire data. Results and caveats for the whole study, not just this receptor: The classifier was reported to diagnose cytomegalovirus status with high specificity and sensitivity in both the original cohort and the validation cohort. Linkage disequilibrium might explain the correlated functional status among segregating V segments, but an unknown experimental factor could not be ruled out. A group of highly shared sequence variants was considered likely to be a technical artifact of the sequencing pipeline. In a later analysis, HLA-associated TCR beta chains showed more clonal expansion and lower generation probabilities than non-associated chains that were equally common. A further reported finding was that TCR beta sequences accurately predicted the HLA-A and HLA-B alleles for most subjects in the first cohort. Presence/absence analyses assumed roughly uniform sequencing depth across donors, an assumption that may not hold. According to the authors, the approach could potentially be generalized to other disease states and immunological phenotypes. In a later genetic analysis, fewer N-insertions in productive TCRs were reported among donors in an Asian-associated ancestry cluster than the approximately 710-donor mean. A few of the identified cytomegalovirus-associated TCR beta chains were confirmed in vitro to be specific for cytomegalovirus antigens. When HLA alleles, especially DR and DQ, strongly co-occurred, attributing TCR associations to individual alleles was difficult. HLA typing was unavailable for some donors at each locus, so association tests used only the typed subset. The earlier analysis of 587 of the donors excluded some 15 rarely observed V segments, including chromosome 9 orphons, because counts were too low. Immune exposure information for the cohort was limited to CMV serostatus. Across donors, most TCR sequences were observed very rarely, whereas some public TCRs were present in many individuals. In an earlier analysis of over 550 of the donors, most TCR beta V segments were observed in productive rearrangements about 87% or about 30% of the time, broadly matching IMGT annotations. Some IMGT-functional V segments, including TRBV6-2 and TRBV6-3, could not be told apart with the 87-base-pair reads, so those segments were excluded. The study listed approximately 150 TCR beta chains as associated with cytomegalovirus. A later analysis found that TCR association rates varied across HLA loci, with DRB1 alleles showing the most associated TCRs and HLA-C alleles the fewest. A later analysis reported that several top co-occurrence clusters appeared linked to parvovirus B19, influenza, CMV and Epstein-Barr virus. V-gene and J-gene trimming of TCR beta chains was associated with a missense DCLRE1C variant in a later genetic analysis, and the association was replicated in an independent cohort. According to a later analysis, most CMV-associated TCR beta chains appeared to be HLA-restricted, and the HLA associations seemed to be driven largely by CMV exposure. Specific HLA alleles were associated with 15,000 to 20,000 TCR beta sequences at a false discovery rate of 0.05 in a later analysis. This cohort had only TCR beta chains sequenced, and the lack of alpha or paired-chain data limited which features could be detected.

Libraries came from the immunoSEQ multiplex PCR assay. For the multiplex PCR, a mixture combining 60 forward primers for TCR Vbeta segments and 13 reverse primers for TCR Jbeta segments was used. The CDR3 region of rearranged TCR beta genes was amplified from genomic DNA with a multiplex PCR assay. On the Illumina HiSeq System, the amplified TCR beta libraries were sequenced as 87-base-pair reads. Per the original workflow: A later analysis counted some 80 million unique TCR beta chains across the 666 repertoires, and some 11 million of these chains were shared by at least two donors. Raw reads were error-corrected and collapsed into unique sequences by a nearest-neighbor algorithm in which closely related sequences were merged to remove PCR and sequencing errors. V, D and J gene segments were assigned by aligning CDR3 sequences to IMGT reference sequences. For a sequence to be retained, a match of at least six nucleotides to both a V gene segment and a J gene segment was required. Rearrangements were classified as productive when the CDR3 lacked stop codons and remained in frame with V and J, and all other rearrangements were classified as non-productive. Following IMGT convention, CDR3 was defined as the stretch from the second conserved V-encoded cysteine up to the conserved J-encoded phenylalanine. In an earlier analysis of some 550 of the donors, sequences lacking an unambiguous match to a single V gene segment were excluded. An earlier analysis of some 500 of the donors classified V segments as functional when productive rearrangements were above 56.7% and as segregating when the standard deviation between donors was above 5%. To diagnose cytomegalovirus status from the catalog of TCR beta chain sequences, a statistical classification framework was built. V and J gene assignment, in a later analysis, came from comparing TCR nucleotide sequences with IMGT/GENE-DB human TR gene sequences. In a later analysis, CDR3 sequences and most-parsimonious VDJ recombination scenarios were assigned using the TCRdist pipeline. A later analysis defined each TCR beta chain by its CDR3 amino acid sequence plus V-gene family, and excluded reads lacking a unique V-gene family. A later analysis removed 500 to 650 highly shared, low-generation-probability nucleotide sequences to deal with suspected cross-contamination and a sequencing artifact. A later analysis calculated a clonal expansion index for each public chain from normalized within-repertoire ranks of inferred template counts. A later analysis computed generation probabilities with a VDJ recombination model fitted to out-of-frame rearrangements, and checked the results against IGoR. A later analysis scored TCR-TCR, TCR-HLA and TCR-CMV co-occurrence with hypergeometric tests, applying a repertoire-size bias correction to TCR pairs. In a later analysis, false discovery rates were estimated by permuting HLA or CMV assignments 20 times. In a later analysis, co-occurring TCRs were grouped with DBSCAN, and TCRdist sequence similarity was added when clustering was performed within HLA-allele-positive subsets. For co-occurrence clustering, repertoires with fewer than 30,000 or more than 120,000 public chains were excluded, along with five repertoires with anomalous nucleotide sharing. The clones in this table, taken by TCRdb from immuneACCESS, are in-frame only. Not every clone is retained; where verified, under half of the shortfall comes from an unresolved V gene, and the cause of the rest is unknown. V, J and clone size were drawn from that table, and D and trimming were deduced from the DNA. The sample profile shows some 190,000 clones; 77% of them were found once. In total, the top ten clones hold approximately 1.3% of the sample.

On this clone: Its antigen is unknown. Nothing much larger sits one base from this clone, and base qualities are not available.

V is clipped by 1 base and J by 0 bases, and the sequence between their germline boundaries is 13 bases long. There are 16 amino acids in the CDR3, from cysteine to phenylalanine inclusive. Only the CDR3 part of the read is kept: 48 bases, read in frame from the first base. The CDR1 and CDR2 encoded by the germline V gene (reference sequence) are SGHAT and FQDESV. The cohort was made up of about 610 healthy bone marrow donors. Cohort members were all nominally healthy when sampled, although unrecorded immune exposures were likely present. The donor was CMV seronegative and belonged to the group of around 400 seronegative cohort members. A peripheral blood sample was provided by each donor, and peripheral blood mononuclear cells were used for TCR beta sequencing. The Qiagen DNeasy Blood Extraction Kit was used to extract genomic DNA from the blood cell samples.

The sample was PBMCs. The rearranged chain carries TRBV11-1 and TRBJ2-7; TRBD2 might be the D gene, on 5 matching bases. This clonotype was sampled from a man aged 18 to 30 in good health and CMV-seronegative. The nucleotide sequence is given as TGTGCCAGCAGCTTAGGGCGAGAGGGCGTCTCCTACGAGCAGTACTTC. It translates to CASSLGREGVSYEQYF. Joined to the reference TRBV11-1 and TRBJ2-7 proteins, this CDR3 gives the full variable domain: EAEVAQSPRYKITEKSQAVAFWCDPISGHATLYWYRQILGQGPELLVQFQDESVVDDSQLPKDRFSAERLKGVDSTLKIQPAELGDSAMYLCASSLGREGVSYEQYFGPGTRLTVT.